Below, one TCR beta chain is given with its context. In the PCR, 60 Vbeta and 13 Jbeta primers were used. The assay was immunoSEQ multiplex PCR, and TCRdb's table has in-frame clones only and misses some. Altogether around 180,000 clones are present, 84% being singletons, with the ten largest covering around 1.2%. This entry is derived from a study of cytomegalovirus exposure and HLA in healthy donors. As for the study in general: In a previous analysis, approximately 110 million unique TCR beta sequences were found from 150 million to 200 million T cells.

V trimming: 0 bases; J trimming: 9 bases; junction bases outside the gene matches: 6. The CDR3 is 15 residues long. Germline V gene sequence: CDR1 LNHNV, CDR2 YYDKDF (reference sequence). The sample consisted of PBMCs. The sequence was collected from a girl between 2 and 10 years old in good health and CMV-seropositive. The rearrangement links TRBV15 to TRBJ2-1; 9 bases agree with TRBD1. The CDR3 protein is CATSRDPTGGSEQFF. The DNA for the CDR3 is TGTGCCACCAGCAGAGATCCCACAGGGGGCTCTGAGCAGTTCTTC.